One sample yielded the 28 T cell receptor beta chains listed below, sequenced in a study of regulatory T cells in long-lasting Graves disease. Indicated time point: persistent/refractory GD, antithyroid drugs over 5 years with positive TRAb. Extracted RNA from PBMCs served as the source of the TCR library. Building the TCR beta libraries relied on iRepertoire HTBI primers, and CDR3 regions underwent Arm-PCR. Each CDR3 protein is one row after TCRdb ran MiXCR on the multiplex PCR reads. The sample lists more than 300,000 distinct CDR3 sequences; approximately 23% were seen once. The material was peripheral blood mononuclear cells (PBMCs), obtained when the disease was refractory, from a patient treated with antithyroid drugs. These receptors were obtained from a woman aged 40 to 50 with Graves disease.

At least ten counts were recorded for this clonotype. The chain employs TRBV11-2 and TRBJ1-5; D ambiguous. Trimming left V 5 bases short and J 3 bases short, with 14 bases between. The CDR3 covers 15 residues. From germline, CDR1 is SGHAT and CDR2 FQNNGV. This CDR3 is CASSPGLMVNQPQHF. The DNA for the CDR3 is TGTGCCAGCAGCCCAGGCTTAATGGTCAATCAGCCCCAGCATTTT.

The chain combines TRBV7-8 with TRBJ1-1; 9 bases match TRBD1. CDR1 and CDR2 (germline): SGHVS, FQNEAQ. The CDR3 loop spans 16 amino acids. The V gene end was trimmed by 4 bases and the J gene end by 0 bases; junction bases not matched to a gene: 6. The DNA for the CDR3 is TGTGCCAGCAGCTCGTCCGGGACAGGGATGAACACTGAAGCTTTCTTT. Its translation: CASSSSGTGMNTEAFF.

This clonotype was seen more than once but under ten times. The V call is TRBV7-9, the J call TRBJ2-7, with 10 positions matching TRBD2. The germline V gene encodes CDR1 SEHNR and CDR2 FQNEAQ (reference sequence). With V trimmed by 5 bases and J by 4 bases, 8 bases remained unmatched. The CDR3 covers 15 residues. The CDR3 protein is CASSLLISGRYEQYF. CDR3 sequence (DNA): TGTGCCAGCAGCCTGCTAATTAGCGGGAGGTACGAGCAGTACTTC.

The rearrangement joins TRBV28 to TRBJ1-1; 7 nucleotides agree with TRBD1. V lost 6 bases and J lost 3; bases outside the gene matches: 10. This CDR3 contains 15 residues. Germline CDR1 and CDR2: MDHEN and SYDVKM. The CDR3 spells CASSQDREADTEAFF. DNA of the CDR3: TGTGCCAGCAGCCAAGACAGGGAAGCTGACACTGAAGCTTTCTTT.

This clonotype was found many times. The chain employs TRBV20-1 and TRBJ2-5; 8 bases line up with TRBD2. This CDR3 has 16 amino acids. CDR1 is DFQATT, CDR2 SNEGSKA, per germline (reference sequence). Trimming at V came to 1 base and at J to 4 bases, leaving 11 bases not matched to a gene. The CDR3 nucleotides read TGCAGTGCTAGAGGGGCGGGTAGCGGGACATTAGAGACCCAGTACTTC. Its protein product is CSARGAGSGTLETQYF.

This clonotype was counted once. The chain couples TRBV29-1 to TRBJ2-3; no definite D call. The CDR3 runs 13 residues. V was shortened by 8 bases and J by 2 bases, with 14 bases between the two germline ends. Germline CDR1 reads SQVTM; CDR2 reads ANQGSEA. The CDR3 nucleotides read TGCAGCTCGACCAGCGCTATCACAGATACGCAGTATTTT. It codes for CSSTSAITDTQYF.

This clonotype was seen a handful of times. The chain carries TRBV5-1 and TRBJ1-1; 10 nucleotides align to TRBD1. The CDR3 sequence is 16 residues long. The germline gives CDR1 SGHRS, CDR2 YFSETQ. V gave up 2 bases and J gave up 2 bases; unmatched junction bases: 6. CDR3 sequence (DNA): TGCGCCAGCAGCTTAACCGGGACAGGGGTTAACACTGAAGCTTTCTTT. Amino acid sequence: CASSLTGTGVNTEAFF.

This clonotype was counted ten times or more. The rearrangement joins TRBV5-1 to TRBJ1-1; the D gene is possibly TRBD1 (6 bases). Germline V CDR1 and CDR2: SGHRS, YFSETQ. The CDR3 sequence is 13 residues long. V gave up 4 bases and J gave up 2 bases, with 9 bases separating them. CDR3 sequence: CASSAGANTEAFF. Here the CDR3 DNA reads TGCGCCAGCAGCGCAGGGGCTAACACTGAAGCTTTCTTT.

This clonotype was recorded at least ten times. Written as DNA, the CDR3 is TGTGCCAGCAGCCCGTGGGTTGGCGGGGAGCTGTTTTTT. It yields the protein CASSPWVGGELFF. V usage is TRBV7-9 and J usage is TRBJ2-2; no reliable D call. The CDR3 has 13 residues. Trimming left V 5 bases short and J 7 bases short, with 11 bases between. CDR1 SEHNR and CDR2 FQNEAQ come from the germline V gene (reference sequence).

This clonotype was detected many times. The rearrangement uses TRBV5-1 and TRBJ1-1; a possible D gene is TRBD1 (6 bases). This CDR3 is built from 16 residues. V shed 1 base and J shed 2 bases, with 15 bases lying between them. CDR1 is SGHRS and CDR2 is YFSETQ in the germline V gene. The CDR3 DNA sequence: TGCGCCAGCAGCTTGCAACTACAGGGTTATAACACTGAAGCTTTCTTT. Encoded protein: CASSLQLQGYNTEAFF.

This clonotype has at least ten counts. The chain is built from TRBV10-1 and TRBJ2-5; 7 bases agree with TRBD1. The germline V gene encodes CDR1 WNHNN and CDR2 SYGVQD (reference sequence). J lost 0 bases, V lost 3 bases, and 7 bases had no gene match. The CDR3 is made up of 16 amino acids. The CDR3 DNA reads TGCGCCAGCAGTGAAACCCCCGGGACAGACCAAGAGACCCAGTACTTC. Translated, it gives CASSETPGTDQETQYF.

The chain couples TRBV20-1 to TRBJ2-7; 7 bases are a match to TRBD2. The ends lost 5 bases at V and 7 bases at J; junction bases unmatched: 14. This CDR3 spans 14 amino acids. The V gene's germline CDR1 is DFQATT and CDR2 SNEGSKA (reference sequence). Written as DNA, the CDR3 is TGCAGTGCTGAAAGTGGCCTAGCGGTAGGTGAGCAGTACTTC. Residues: CSAESGLAVGEQYF.

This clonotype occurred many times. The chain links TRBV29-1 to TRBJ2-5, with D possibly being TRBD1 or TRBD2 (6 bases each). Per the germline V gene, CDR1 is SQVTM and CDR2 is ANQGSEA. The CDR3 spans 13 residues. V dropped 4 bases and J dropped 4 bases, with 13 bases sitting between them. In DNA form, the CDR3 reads TGCAGCGTTGGCTCCAGGGGAGGAGAGACCCAGTACTTC. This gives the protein CSVGSRGGETQYF.

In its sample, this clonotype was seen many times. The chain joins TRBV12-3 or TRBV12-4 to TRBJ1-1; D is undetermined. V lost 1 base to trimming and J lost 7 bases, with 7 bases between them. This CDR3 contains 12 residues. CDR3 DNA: TGTGCCAGCAGTTTAGGAGCCCTTGAAGCTTTCTTT. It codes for CASSLGALEAFF.

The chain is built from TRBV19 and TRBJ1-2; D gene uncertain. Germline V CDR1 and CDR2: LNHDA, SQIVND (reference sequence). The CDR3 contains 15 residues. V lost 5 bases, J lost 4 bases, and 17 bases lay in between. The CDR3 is CASSPDASPPYGYTF. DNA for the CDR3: TGTGCCAGTAGTCCGGACGCCTCACCACCCTATGGCTACACCTTC.

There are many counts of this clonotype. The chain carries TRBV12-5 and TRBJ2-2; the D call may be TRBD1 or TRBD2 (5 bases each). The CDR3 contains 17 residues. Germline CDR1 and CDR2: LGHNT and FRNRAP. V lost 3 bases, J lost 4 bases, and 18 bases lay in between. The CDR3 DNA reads TGTGCTAGTGGTTTAATTTCGGGGCAGGTCGGCACCGGGGAGCTGTTTTTT. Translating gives CASGLISGQVGTGELFF.

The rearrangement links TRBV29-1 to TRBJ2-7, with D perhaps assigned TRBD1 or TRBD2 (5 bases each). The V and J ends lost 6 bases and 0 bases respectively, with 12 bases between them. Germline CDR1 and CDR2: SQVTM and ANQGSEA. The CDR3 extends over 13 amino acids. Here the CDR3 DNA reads TGCAGCGTCCGTGGGGGAGCCTCCTACGAGCAGTACTTC. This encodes CSVRGGASYEQYF.

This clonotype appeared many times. The CDR3 loop reads CASSLVLNQPQHF. CDR3 nucleotides: TGTGCCAGCAGTCTTGTCCTTAATCAGCCCCAGCATTTT. The chain combines TRBV6-1 with TRBJ1-5; D not resolved. CDR1 MNHNS and CDR2 SASEGT come from the germline V gene. The V end lost 5 bases, the J end lost 4 bases, and 9 bases lay between the germline ends. The CDR3 extends over 13 amino acids.

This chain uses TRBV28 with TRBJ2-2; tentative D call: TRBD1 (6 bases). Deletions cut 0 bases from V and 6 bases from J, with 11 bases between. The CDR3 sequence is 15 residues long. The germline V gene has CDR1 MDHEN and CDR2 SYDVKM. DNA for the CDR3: TGTGCCAGCAGTTTATGGAGGCAGGGGCCCGGGGAGCTGTTTTTT. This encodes CASSLWRQGPGELFF.

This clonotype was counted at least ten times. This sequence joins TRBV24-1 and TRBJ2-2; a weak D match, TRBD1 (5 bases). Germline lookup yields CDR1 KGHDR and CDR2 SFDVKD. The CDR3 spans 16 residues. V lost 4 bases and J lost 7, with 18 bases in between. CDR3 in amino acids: CATSDNRGLGNGELFF. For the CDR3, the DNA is TGTGCCACCAGTGACAATAGGGGTCTTGGGAACGGGGAGCTGTTTTTT.

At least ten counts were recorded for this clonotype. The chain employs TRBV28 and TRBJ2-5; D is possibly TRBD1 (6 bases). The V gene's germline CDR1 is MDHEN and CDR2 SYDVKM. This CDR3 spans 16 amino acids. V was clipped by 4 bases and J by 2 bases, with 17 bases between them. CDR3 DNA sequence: TGTGCCAGCAGTTATCCACAGGGTGAGGGGCAAGAGACCCAGTACTTC. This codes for CASSYPQGEGQETQYF.

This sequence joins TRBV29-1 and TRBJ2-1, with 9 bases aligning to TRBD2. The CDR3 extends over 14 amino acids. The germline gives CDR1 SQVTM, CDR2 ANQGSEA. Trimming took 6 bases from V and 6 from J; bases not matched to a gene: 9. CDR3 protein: CSVVRLAGLNEQFF. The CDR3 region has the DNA TGCAGCGTCGTAAGGCTAGCGGGACTCAATGAGCAGTTCTTC.

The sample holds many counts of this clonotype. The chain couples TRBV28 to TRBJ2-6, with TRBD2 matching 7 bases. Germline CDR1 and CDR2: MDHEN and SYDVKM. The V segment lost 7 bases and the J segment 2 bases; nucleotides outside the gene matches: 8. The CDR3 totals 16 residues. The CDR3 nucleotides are TGTGCCAGCATCAGTCGGGGGGTCCCTGGGGCCAACGTCCTGACTTTC. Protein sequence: CASISRGVPGANVLTF.

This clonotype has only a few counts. In DNA, the CDR3 is TGCGCCAGCAGCATAAACCCCACTGAAGCTTTCTTT. It encodes CASSINPTEAFF. V gene TRBV5-1 combines with J gene TRBJ1-1; D is ambiguous. CDR3 length: 12 amino acids. Germline V lookup: CDR1 SGHRS, CDR2 YFSETQ. Deletions cut 4 bases from V and 4 bases from J, with 8 bases between. Drawing the rest from reference TRBV5-1 and TRBJ1-1, the complete variable domain is KAGVTQTPRYLIKTRGQQVTLSCSPISGHRSVSWYQQTPGQGLQFLFEYFSETQRNKGNFPGRFSGRQFSNSRSEMNVSTLELGDSALYLCASSINPTEAFFGQGTRLTVV.

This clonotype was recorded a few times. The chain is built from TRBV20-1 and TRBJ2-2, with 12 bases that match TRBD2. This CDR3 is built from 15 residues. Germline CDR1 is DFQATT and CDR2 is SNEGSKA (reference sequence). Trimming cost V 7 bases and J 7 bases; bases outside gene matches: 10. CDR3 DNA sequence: TGCAGTGTCGCAATACTAGCGGGAGGACACGGGGAGCTGTTTTTT. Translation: CSVAILAGGHGELFF.

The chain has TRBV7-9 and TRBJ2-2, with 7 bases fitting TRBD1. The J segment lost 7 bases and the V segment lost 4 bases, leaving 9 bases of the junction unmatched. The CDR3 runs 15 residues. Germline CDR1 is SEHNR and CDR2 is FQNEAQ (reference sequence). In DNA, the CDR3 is TGTGCCAGCAGCTGGTGGACAGGCGTGATCGGGGAGCTGTTTTTT. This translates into CASSWWTGVIGELFF.

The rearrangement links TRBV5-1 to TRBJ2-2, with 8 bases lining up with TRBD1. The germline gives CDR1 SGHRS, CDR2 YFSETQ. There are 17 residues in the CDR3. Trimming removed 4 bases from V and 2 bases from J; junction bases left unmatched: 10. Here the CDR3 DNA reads TGCGCCAGCAGCCCCGAGTTCGGGACAGGCAACACCGGGGAGCTGTTTTTT. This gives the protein CASSPEFGTGNTGELFF. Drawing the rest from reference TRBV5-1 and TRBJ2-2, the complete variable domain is KAGVTQTPRYLIKTRGQQVTLSCSPISGHRSVSWYQQTPGQGLQFLFEYFSETQRNKGNFPGRFSGRQFSNSRSEMNVSTLELGDSALYLCASSPEFGTGNTGELFFGEGSRLTVL.

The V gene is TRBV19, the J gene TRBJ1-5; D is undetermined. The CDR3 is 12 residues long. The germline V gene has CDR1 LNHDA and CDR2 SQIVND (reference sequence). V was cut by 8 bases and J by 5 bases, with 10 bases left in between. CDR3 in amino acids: CASRLSDQPQHF. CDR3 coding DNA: TGTGCCAGTCGACTATCGGATCAGCCCCAGCATTTT. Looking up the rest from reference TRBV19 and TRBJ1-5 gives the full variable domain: DGGITQSPKYLFRKEGQNVTLSCEQNLNHDAMYWYRQDPGQGLRLIYYSQIVNDFQKGDIAEGYSVSREKKESFPLTVTSAQKNPTAFYLCASRLSDQPQHFGDGTRLSIL.